This T cell receptor (beta chain) emerged from a study of cytomegalovirus exposure and HLA in healthy donors. General study findings and limits: In vitro confirmation showed three CMV-associated chains to be CMV antigen specific.

For this clone: Its antigen is still unknown.

The CDR3 spans 14 residues. Germline V CDR1 and CDR2: SGHDT, YYEEEE. Trimming cost V 4 bases and J 7 bases, with 18 bases left between them. This table comes from immunoSEQ multiplex PCR, and its TCRdb copy is limited to in-frame clones, with some not included. The table shows about 160,000 clones, with approximately 87% occurring only once. The sequence came from a woman in her 30s in good health and CMV-seronegative. J is TRBJ2-7 and V is TRBV5-6; D is tentatively TRBD1 or TRBD2 (5 bases each). The specimen was PBMCs. The DNA of the CDR3 is TGTGCCAGCAGCCGGGGCGGCTGGGATATAGAGCAGTACTTC. This encodes CASSRGGWDIEQYF.